These T cell receptor beta chains were read from a single sample in a study of T cells after yellow fever vaccination. TCRdb reprocessed the 5' RACE reads with MiXCR, giving one entry per CDR3 protein. The sample holds some 320,000 distinct CDR3 sequences, 8.7% seen once. This sample comprised PBMCs, obtained on the day of the first yellow fever vaccination. The source is a young man who received the YFV17D yellow fever vaccine. Each CDR3 is given with its conserved first and last residue. The D gene is left open where the match is weak. Size values are once, few and many counts, or a class for expanded clones, and some rows have none.

j_gene | v_gene | abundance | d_gene | CDR3nt | CDR3aa
TRBJ2-7 | TRBV3-1 | NA | TRBD1 | TGTGCCTTCAGCCCCGGGACAGGGGGTTCTCTTAATCCCTACGAGCAGTACTTC | CAFSPGTGGSLNPYEQYF
TRBJ1-1 | TRBV20-1 | NA | NA | TGCAGTGCCAGACACTCCTCGGGGGAAGCTTTCTTT | CSARHSSGEAFF
TRBJ1-5 | TRBV28 | NA | NA | TGTGCCAGCAGTTTGCCGGTAGCCGATAGCAATCAGCCCCAGCATTTT | CASSLPVADSNQPQHF
TRBJ2-3 | TRBV5-1 | NA | NA | TGCGCCAGCAGCTTGTTCCAGGGCACAGATACGCAGTATTTT | CASSLFQGTDTQYF
TRBJ2-5 | TRBV5-1 | many | NA | TGCGCCAGCAGCTTGTCTAATTATGCAATGAAGGAGACCCAGTACTTC | CASSLSNYAMKETQYF
TRBJ1-5 | TRBV21-1 | NA | NA | TGTGCCAGCTCCCAACCTCCTGGACTGAGCGGAGGGCCCCAGCATTTT | CASSQPPGLSGGPQHF
TRBJ2-2 | TRBV12-3/TRBV12-4 | many | TRBD2 | TGTGCCAGCAGCCCTACTAGCGGGGGAAACACCGGGGAGCTGTTTTTT | CASSPTSGGNTGELFF
TRBJ2-5 | TRBV14 | few | NA | TGTGCCAGCAGCTATTCGAACCGGGGGACCCAGTACTTC | CASSYSNRGTQYF
TRBJ2-5 | TRBV20-1 | NA | NA | TGCAGTGCCAACCCACTGATCCGGATCGACGAGACCCAGTACTTC | CSANPLIRIDETQYF
TRBJ1-4 | TRBV12-3/TRBV12-4 | many | NA | TGTGCCAGCAGCCCCGCGGCTTTGGATGAAAAACTGTTTTTT | CASSPAALDEKLFF